This passage covers 32 T cell receptor beta chains from one sample sequenced in a study of blood T cell repertoires in COVID-19. Some clones are missing from TCRdb's copy, which holds only in-frame ones; the method was immunoSEQ multiplex PCR. The sample carries around 75,000 clones, under 90% recorded once. Sequenced material: peripheral blood. These receptors came from a man over 45 with COVID-19, enrolled during active disease.

In its sample, this clone was seen once. This chain joins TRBV11-2 and TRBJ2-3; a weak D match, TRBD2 (6 bases). Per germline, CDR1 SGHAT and CDR2 FQNNGV. With 5 bases removed from V and 0 bases from J, the gap between germline ends came to 12 bases. This CDR3 has 15 amino acids. This CDR3 reads CASSPVGGSTDTQYF. The CDR3 DNA reads as TGTGCCAGCAGCCCAGTCGGGGGTAGCACAGATACGCAGTATTTT.

This chain joins TRBV30 and TRBJ1-5, with no clear D. Germline CDR1 GTSNPN, CDR2 SVGIG (reference sequence). The V gene lost 4 bases and the J gene lost 5 bases, with 12 bases spanning the gap. There are 13 residues in the CDR3. CDR3 sequence (DNA): TGTGCCTGGAATCGCAGGTCGGATCAGCCCCAGCATTTT. This translates into CAWNRRSDQPQHF.

The gene calls are TRBV3-1 (or the pseudogene TRBV3-2) and TRBJ2-1; a weak D match, TRBD2 (6 bases). Between the trimmed V and J ends, which lost 1 base and 1 base, there was a span of 8 bases. The CDR3 loop spans 15 amino acids. CDR1 LGHDT and CDR2 YNNKEL come from the germline V gene (reference sequence). The chain's CDR3 is CASSQVRGSYNEQFF. Here the CDR3 DNA reads TGTGCCAGCAGCCAAGTGCGGGGATCCTACAATGAGCAGTTCTTC.

The chain recombines TRBV20-1 with TRBJ2-3; maybe TRBD2 (7 bases). CDR3 size: 11 residues. Trimming took off 5 bases at V and 6 bases at J, with 9 bases between the two ends. Germline CDR1 and CDR2: DFQATT and SNEGSKA (reference sequence). As DNA, the CDR3 is TGCAGTGCTGGGGGGGCGGATACGCAGTATTTT. This encodes CSAGGADTQYF.

V gene TRBV7-3 combines with J gene TRBJ2-1, with 10 bases identical to TRBD1. Germline V CDR1 and CDR2: SGHTA, FQGTGA. This CDR3 has 16 amino acids. J lost 2 bases, V lost 2 bases, and 3 bases had no gene match. CDR3 region: CASSLQGQGTYNEQFF. The CDR3 DNA sequence: TGTGCCAGCAGCTTACAGGGACAGGGGACCTACAATGAGCAGTTCTTC.

The chain is built from TRBV30 and TRBJ1-5; tentatively, D is TRBD1 (5 bases). The germline CDR1 and CDR2 sequences are GTSNPN and SVGIG (reference sequence). This CDR3 has 13 amino acids. Trimming took off 1 base at V and 6 bases at J, with 10 bases between the two ends. The CDR3 is CAWSEGKSQPQHF. In nucleotides, the CDR3 is TGTGCCTGGAGTGAGGGGAAGAGTCAGCCCCAGCATTTT.

This clone was picked up a small number of times. The rearrangement links TRBV7-2 to TRBJ2-7; 8 bases are a match to TRBD1. The CDR3 extends over 15 amino acids. Germline V gives CDR1 SGHTA, CDR2 FQGNSA. With 1 base clipped from V and 2 bases from J, the junction kept 4 bases outside the gene matches. CDR3 nucleotide sequence: TGTGCCAGCAGCTTAGGCGGACAGGGTCCCTACGAGCAGTACTTC. Translating gives CASSLGGQGPYEQYF.

The V and J genes are TRBV19 and TRBJ2-7; D is undetermined. Trimming left V 6 bases short and J 6 bases short, with 15 bases between. Germline CDR1 and CDR2: LNHDA and SQIVND (reference sequence). CDR3 length: 13 amino acids. CDR3 DNA sequence: TGTGCCAGTAGCGCTACTACCGTGGCCGAGCAGTACTTC. Encoded protein: CASSATTVAEQYF.

The chain couples TRBV24-1 to TRBJ1-1, with D possibly matching TRBD1 (5 bases). This CDR3 contains 16 residues. V was shortened by 1 base and J by 2 bases, with 13 bases between the two germline ends. Germline values: CDR1 KGHDR, CDR2 SFDVKD. The CDR3 sequence is CATSDFNDRHNTEAFF. The CDR3 bases are TGTGCCACCAGTGATTTCAACGACAGACACAACACTGAAGCTTTCTTT.

J is TRBJ2-1 and V is TRBV20-1; 8 bases agree with TRBD1. V lost 3 bases to trimming and J lost 3 bases; unmatched junction nucleotides: 7. Germline V gives CDR1 DFQATT, CDR2 SNEGSKA (reference sequence). The CDR3 runs 15 residues. The CDR3 sequence: CSASRRGQDYNEQFF. The CDR3 bases are TGCAGTGCTAGTCGACGGGGACAGGACTACAATGAGCAGTTCTTC.

The table lists this clone with a count of one. V usage is TRBV5-1 and J usage is TRBJ2-7; 9 bases map to TRBD1. The CDR3 totals 15 residues. Germline V gene sequence: CDR1 SGHRS, CDR2 YFSETQ. Germline trimming cut 2 bases from V and 0 bases from J; bases unmatched to any gene: 3. CDR3 sequence: CASSFGTGTSYEQYF. The CDR3 bases are TGCGCCAGCAGCTTCGGGACAGGGACCTCCTACGAGCAGTACTTC.

This chain uses TRBV14 with TRBJ2-2, with a weak D call TRBD1 (6 bases). The V end lost 5 bases, the J end lost 0 bases, and 16 bases lay between the germline ends. The length of the CDR3 is 17 residues. The V gene's germline CDR1 is SGHDN and CDR2 FVKESK. CDR3 sequence (DNA): TGTGCCAGCAGCGCGAAACAAACAGGGACGAACACCGGGGAGCTGTTTTTT. It specifies CASSAKQTGTNTGELFF.

V gene TRBV4-2 combines with J gene TRBJ2-5; TRBD2 matches 14 bases. V shed 0 bases and J 5 bases; nucleotides not matched to a gene: 5. The CDR3 has 17 residues. The germline gives CDR1 LGHNA, CDR2 YNFKEQ. The CDR3 sequence is CASSQETSGGAGETQYF. Written as DNA, the CDR3 is TGTGCCAGCAGCCAAGAGACTAGCGGGGGGGCCGGGGAGACCCAGTACTTC.

CDR3 nucleotides: TGCGCCAGCAGCCAAGGACCGCAACAGCACTATGGCTACACCTTC. Its protein is CASSQGPQQHYGYTF. The genes are TRBV4-1 and TRBJ1-2, with D unresolved. V was shortened by 1 base and J by 3 bases, with 12 bases between the two germline ends. The CDR3 loop spans 15 amino acids. Germline lookup yields CDR1 MGHRA and CDR2 YSYEKL.

The chain links TRBV28 to TRBJ1-5; D is perhaps TRBD1 (6 bases). Germline V CDR1 and CDR2: MDHEN, SYDVKM. This CDR3 spans 14 amino acids. V shed 1 base and J shed 6 bases, with 10 bases lying between them. Here the CDR3 reads CASSLYTGSQPQHF. The CDR3 bases are TGTGCCAGCAGTTTATACACAGGGAGTCAGCCCCAGCATTTT.

The V and J genes are TRBV6-5 and TRBJ1-3; the match to TRBD1 covers 9 bases. CDR3 length: 15 residues. Trimming cost V 7 bases and J 2 bases; bases outside gene matches: 6. Germline V gene sequence: CDR1 MNHEY, CDR2 SVGAGI. CDR3 in amino acids: CASIGRTGAGNTIYF. The CDR3 bases are TGTGCCAGCATCGGAAGGACAGGGGCTGGAAACACCATATATTTT.

The chain is built from TRBV7-2 and TRBJ2-3, with TRBD1 identical over 8 bases. This CDR3 is built from 13 residues. Germline CDR1 is SGHTA and CDR2 is FQGNSA. J was trimmed by 3 bases and V by 10 bases; bases with no gene match: 6. CDR3 residues: CATRTGSTDTQYF. CDR3 DNA sequence: TGTGCCACCCGGACAGGGTCAACAGATACGCAGTATTTT.

The V call is TRBV19, the J call TRBJ2-7; weak D call: TRBD1 (6 bases). The V gene's germline CDR1 is LNHDA and CDR2 SQIVND (reference sequence). This CDR3 region has 14 residues. The CDR3, as DNA: TGTGACTTTTCCACACAGGGACGATCTTGCGAGCAGTACTTC. Protein sequence: CDFSTQGRSCEQYF. The entire variable domain, with the rest obtained from reference TRBV19 and TRBJ2-7, is as follows: DGGITQSPKYLFRKEGQNVTLSCEQNLNHDAMYWYRQDPGQGLRLIYYSQIVNDFQKGDIAEGYSVSREKKESFPLTVTSAQKNPTAFYLCDFSTQGRSCEQYFGPGTRLTVT.

The V and J genes are TRBV6-5 and TRBJ1-3, with a tentative D call TRBD1 (5 bases). The germline CDR1 and CDR2 sequences are MNHEY and SVGAGI. The CDR3 loop spans 15 amino acids. V was trimmed by 6 bases and J by 4 bases, leaving 16 bases between them. The CDR3 protein is CASRGQTGSGNTIYF. The CDR3 bases are TGTGCCAGCAGGGGCCAAACAGGTTCGGGAAACACCATATATTTT.

The chain is built from TRBV19 and TRBJ1-5, with 8 positions matching TRBD1. Germline V gene lookup returns CDR1 LNHDA and CDR2 SQIVND (reference sequence). The CDR3 runs to 13 residues. J gave up 9 bases and V 6 bases, and 7 bases lay outside the gene matches. The CDR3 loop reads CASSDGQGRPQHF. The CDR3 DNA follows: TGTGCCAGTAGCGACGGACAGGGTCGGCCCCAGCATTTT.

This chain links TRBV6-6 with TRBJ2-3, with a possible D match to TRBD1 (6 bases). V dropped 6 bases and J dropped 4 bases, with 20 bases sitting between them. The CDR3 covers 16 residues. Germline loops: CDR1 MNHNY, CDR2 SVGAGI (reference sequence). The CDR3 sequence is CASSSTPVQGSDTQYF. The CDR3 DNA is TGTGCCAGCAGCTCCACCCCGGTACAGGGCTCAGATACGCAGTATTTT.

CDR3 loop: CASRQGVTEAFF. CDR3 nucleotide sequence: TGTGCCAGCAGACAGGGGGTTACTGAAGCTTTCTTT. The V gene is TRBV6-5, the J gene TRBJ1-1; 8 bases are a match to TRBD1. CDR1 and CDR2 (germline): MNHEY, SVGAGI. This CDR3 region has 12 residues. J gave up 5 bases and V 6 bases, and 2 bases lay outside the gene matches.

The J gene is TRBJ2-2, the V gene TRBV6-2 or TRBV6-3; TRBD1 agrees at 7 bases. The CDR3 is 16 residues long. Looked up from germline, CDR1 is MNHEY and CDR2 is SVGEGT. V was pared by 5 bases and J by 3 bases, with 9 bases of the junction left unmatched. The CDR3 region is CASSPRQGRDTGELFF. The CDR3 coding sequence is TGTGCCAGCAGTCCGAGACAGGGACGGGACACCGGGGAGCTGTTTTTT.

This rearrangement joins TRBV5-1 to TRBJ2-5; TRBD2 aligns across 9 bases. V lost 0 bases to trimming and J lost 2 bases; unmatched junction nucleotides: 5. The germline gives CDR1 SGHRS, CDR2 YFSETQ. This CDR3 has 16 residues. CDR3 residues: CASSLGVAGEQETQYF. CDR3 coding DNA: TGCGCCAGCAGCTTGGGGGTAGCGGGGGAGCAAGAGACCCAGTACTTC.

The chain links TRBV6-5 to TRBJ2-1, with 11 nucleotides matching TRBD1. In germline, CDR1 is MNHEY, CDR2 SVGAGI. This CDR3 spans 15 amino acids. The ends lost 4 bases at V and 4 bases at J; junction bases unmatched: 3. The CDR3 loop is CASSSRDRGYNEQFF. For the CDR3, the DNA is TGTGCCAGCAGTTCCCGGGACAGGGGGTACAATGAGCAGTTCTTC.

V is TRBV29-1 and J is TRBJ2-1; 7 nucleotides line up with TRBD2. Per germline, CDR1 SQVTM and CDR2 ANQGSEA. The CDR3 loop spans 19 amino acids. The J segment lost 0 bases and the V segment lost 3 bases, leaving 17 bases of the junction unmatched. The DNA for the CDR3 is TGCAGCGTTGAGTTCCCCAGCGGGGTAACCATAAGCTCCTACAATGAGCAGTTCTTC. This gives the protein CSVEFPSGVTISSYNEQFF.

The rearrangement links TRBV7-9 to TRBJ1-2; TRBD1 agrees at 8 bases. CDR3 length: 17 residues. Looked up from germline, CDR1 is SEHNR and CDR2 is FQNEAQ (reference sequence). The trim removed 5 bases at V and 2 bases at J, leaving 13 bases unmatched. The CDR3 sequence: CASSIGQGGMGNYGYTF. DNA of the CDR3: TGTGCCAGCAGCATCGGACAGGGCGGGATGGGCAACTATGGCTACACCTTC.

This chain links TRBV29-1 with TRBJ1-2; D is uncertain. V was cut by 0 bases and J by 6 bases, with 14 bases left in between. Germline V CDR1 and CDR2: SQVTM, ANQGSEA. The length of the CDR3 is 14 residues. In DNA, the CDR3 is TGCAGCGTTGAAGATCGGGGAGTCCTACATGGCTACACCTTC. It yields the protein CSVEDRGVLHGYTF. Supplemented by reference TRBV29-1 and TRBJ1-2, the full variable domain reads SAVISQKPSRDICQRGTSLTIQCQVDSQVTMMFWYRQQPGQSLTLIATANQGSEATYESGFVIDKFPISRPNLTFSTLTVSNMSPEDSSIYLCSVEDRGVLHGYTFGSGTRLTVV.

The sample holds a few counts of this clone. The rearrangement joins TRBV7-8 to TRBJ1-5, with TRBD1 as a possible D gene (5 bases). V shed 1 base and J shed 4 bases, with 14 bases lying between them. Germline V gene sequence: CDR1 SGHVS, CDR2 FQNEAQ. This CDR3 contains 16 residues. CDR3 amino acids: CASSLDRTRANQPQHF. CDR3 DNA: TGTGCCAGCAGCTTAGACCGGACAAGGGCTAATCAGCCCCAGCATTTT.

The gene calls are TRBV9 and TRBJ2-7; 8 bases line up with TRBD2. In germline, CDR1 is SGDLS, CDR2 YYNGEE. CDR3 size: 13 residues. The J segment lost 2 bases and the V segment lost 4 bases, leaving 2 bases of the junction unmatched. The CDR3 loop is CASSPGGAYEQYF. Here the CDR3 DNA reads TGTGCCAGCAGCCCCGGGGGGGCCTACGAGCAGTACTTC.

The rearrangement links TRBV29-1 to TRBJ2-5; 8 nucleotides match TRBD2. From germline, CDR1 is SQVTM and CDR2 ANQGSEA. This CDR3 is built from 12 residues. J was trimmed by 4 bases and V by 6 bases; bases with no gene match: 4. The CDR3 region has the DNA TGCAGCGTCGGGAGGGAGGGAGAGACCCAGTACTTC. Amino acid sequence: CSVGREGETQYF.

The chain carries TRBV7-8 and TRBJ2-7; D perhaps matches TRBD1 (6 bases). Germline V gene data show CDR1 as SGHVS and CDR2 as FQNEAQ. V lost 1 base and J 2 bases, leaving 15 bases between the germline ends. This CDR3 spans 16 amino acids. The CDR3 coding sequence is TGTGCCAGCAGCTTAGTATGGGGGACACGGGCCTACGAGCAGTACTTC. As protein: CASSLVWGTRAYEQYF.